These 25 T cell receptor beta chains originate from one sample sequenced in a study of blood T cell repertoires in COVID-19 (dated by TCRdb to about 2020). The library came from the immunoSEQ multiplex PCR assay. TCRdb provides this immuneACCESS table in a form limited to in-frame rearrangements. Some clones are lacking; in checked studies, under half of them reflect an unresolved V gene, and why the rest are absent is not known. The sample data list approximately 300,000 clones, and approximately 90% of these were observed just once. The ten biggest clones cover approximately 6.8% of the sample. Input material: peripheral blood. The receptor set was obtained from a woman aged 25 to 45 with COVID-19, enrolled during active disease.

This sequence joins TRBV5-4 and TRBJ1-1, with D possibly matching TRBD1 (6 bases). The germline gives CDR1 SGHNT, CDR2 YYREEE (reference sequence). Trimming removed 4 bases from V and 7 bases from J, with 14 bases in between. The CDR3 sequence is 13 residues long. CDR3 amino acids: CASSRDRFLEAFF. The CDR3 DNA is TGTGCCAGCAGCCGCGACAGGTTCCTTGAAGCTTTCTTT.

J is TRBJ2-7 and V is TRBV4-1; 8 positions agree with TRBD1. From germline, CDR1 is MGHRA and CDR2 YSYEKL. The V segment lost 4 bases and the J segment 6 bases; nucleotides outside the gene matches: 2. The CDR3 covers 12 residues. CDR3 in amino acids: CASSPDRGEQYF. The CDR3 DNA follows: TGCGCCAGCAGCCCAGACAGGGGCGAGCAGTACTTC.

The chain employs TRBV9 and TRBJ1-1; D may be TRBD1 (5 bases). Germline V gene data show CDR1 as SGDLS and CDR2 as YYNGEE. This CDR3 comprises 15 residues. The V and J ends lost 2 bases and 10 bases respectively, with 21 bases between them. The CDR3 DNA follows: TGTGCCAGCAGCGTTGACGACAGTCCTAGTATAGTAGCTTTCTTT. This translates into CASSVDDSPSIVAFF.

The chain uses TRBV2 and TRBJ2-7; D perhaps matches TRBD2 (5 bases). Trimming cost V 6 bases and J 3 bases, with 9 bases left between them. The germline V gene encodes CDR1 SNHLY and CDR2 FYNNEI. The CDR3 length is 12 residues. The CDR3 DNA follows: TGTGCCAGCAGGCTAGCAGGCTACGAGCAGTACTTC. It codes for CASRLAGYEQYF.

As to this clone: Distinct nucleotide sequences in the sample also encode this CDR3. This chain uses TRBV5-1 with TRBJ1-2; the match to TRBD1 covers 7 bases. This CDR3 has 13 amino acids. V lost 1 base, J lost 5 bases, and 2 bases stayed unmatched. Germline loops: CDR1 SGHRS, CDR2 YFSETQ. The CDR3 here is CASSLQGEYGYTF. In DNA form, the CDR3 reads TGCGCCAGCAGCTTGCAGGGGGAATATGGCTACACCTTC.

This clone was seen once. The chain uses TRBV1 and TRBJ2-7; the table's D call TRBD2 went unverified against the DNA. TRBV1 is listed as a pseudogene. This CDR3 region has 16 residues. CDR3 in DNA: TGCACCAGCAGCCAAGATCCGGCTCTAGCCACCTACGAGCAGTACTTC. It codes for CTSSQDPALATYEQYF.

The chain couples TRBV6-6 to TRBJ2-3; D possibly corresponds to TRBD2 (5 bases). Germline loops: CDR1 MNHNY, CDR2 SVGAGI (reference sequence). The ends were cut back, 2 bases at V and 1 base at J, with 7 bases in the middle. The CDR3 consists of 14 residues. The CDR3 spells CASSYTRGTDTQYF. As DNA, the CDR3 is TGTGCCAGCAGTTACACGCGGGGCACAGATACGCAGTATTTT.

This chain joins TRBV6-5 and TRBJ1-2; D call uncertain. V was trimmed by 2 bases and J by 8 bases, leaving 9 bases between them. The length of the CDR3 is 12 residues. The germline gives CDR1 MNHEY, CDR2 SVGAGI. The CDR3 coding sequence is TGTGCCAGCAGTTACGAGGGATTCGGCTACACCTTC. Translation: CASSYEGFGYTF.

CDR3 sequence reads: CSAVIAGVVGELFF. DNA for the CDR3: TGCAGCGCCGTAATAGCGGGAGTGGTCGGGGAGCTGTTTTTT. The J gene is TRBJ2-2, the V gene TRBV29-1; 9 nucleotides match TRBD2. V lost 7 bases, J lost 7 bases, and 10 bases stayed unmatched. The CDR3 consists of 14 residues. CDR1 is SQVTM, CDR2 ANQGSEA, per germline.

This clone has more than one count but fewer than ten. The V gene is TRBV6-5, the J gene TRBJ2-2, with a tentative D call TRBD1 (6 bases). Germline V gene lookup returns CDR1 MNHEY and CDR2 SVGAGI. The CDR3 length is 14 residues. The V and J ends lost 6 bases and 0 bases respectively, with 8 bases between them. CDR3 sequence reads: CASSHRANTGELFF. CDR3 bases: TGTGCCAGCAGCCACAGGGCGAACACCGGGGAGCTGTTTTTT.

The CDR3 nucleotides read TGTGCCAGCAGCCCTCGGACTAGCTCCTACAATGAGCAGTTCTTC. Translating it yields CASSPRTSSYNEQFF. This chain uses TRBV9 with TRBJ2-1; 7 positions match TRBD2. V dropped 4 bases and J dropped 0; count of bases not matched to a gene: 4. The germline gives CDR1 SGDLS, CDR2 YYNGEE. This CDR3 is built from 15 residues.

The chain joins TRBV29-1 to TRBJ2-1; 12 positions match TRBD2. This CDR3 contains 17 residues. CDR1 is SQVTM, CDR2 ANQGSEA, per germline. With 1 base clipped from V and 4 bases from J, the junction kept 8 bases outside the gene matches. Written as DNA, the CDR3 is TGCAGCGTTGAAGGGACTAGCGGGAAGGGAGGGTACAATGAGCAGTTCTTC. Encoded protein: CSVEGTSGKGGYNEQFF.

This sequence joins TRBV21-1 and TRBJ1-2; the DNA was not used to check the table's D call, TRBD1. TRBV21-1 is a pseudogene. There are 13 residues in the CDR3. The CDR3: CASKRGRGYGYTF. CDR3 nucleotide sequence: TGTGCCAGCAAGAGGGGCAGGGGCTATGGCTACACCTTC.

This clone was seen more than once but under ten times. This sequence joins TRBV7-8 and TRBJ2-1, with 14 bases lining up with TRBD2. This CDR3 is 17 amino acids long. Losses at the gene ends were 1 base for V and 7 bases for J; bases not matched to a gene: 6. Germline V gives CDR1 SGHVS, CDR2 FQNEAQ. The CDR3 DNA is TGTGCCAGCAGCTTAGGTGGACTAGCGGGAGGAGGGAATGAGCAGTTCTTC. It translates to CASSLGGLAGGGNEQFF. Complete variable domain (other parts from reference TRBV7-8 and TRBJ2-1): GAGVSQSPRYKVAKRGQDVALRCDPISGHVSLFWYQQALGQGPEFLTYFQNEAQLDKSGLPSDRFFAERPEGSVSTLKIQRTQQEDSAVYLCASSLGGLAGGGNEQFFGPGTRLTVL.

V usage is TRBV2 and J usage is TRBJ2-7, with 7 bases lining up with TRBD1. Germline V gives CDR1 SNHLY, CDR2 FYNNEI. With 5 bases clipped from V and 2 bases from J, the junction kept 9 bases outside the gene matches. The CDR3 is 15 amino acids. This CDR3 is CASSPDRVRAYEQYF. The DNA for the CDR3 is TGTGCCAGCAGTCCTGACAGGGTACGAGCCTACGAGCAGTACTTC.

This chain uses TRBV27 with TRBJ2-1; 8 bases agree with TRBD2. The CDR3 totals 22 residues. Germline CDR1 and CDR2: MNHEY and SMNVEV (reference sequence). V dropped 5 bases and J dropped 2; count of bases not matched to a gene: 26. The CDR3 region is CASSLPVSSGRRVRSTYNEQFF. In DNA, the CDR3 is TGTGCCAGCAGTCTCCCGGTTTCGAGCGGGAGAAGAGTGAGGAGTACCTACAATGAGCAGTTCTTC.

This clone was detected once. The gene calls are TRBV12-5 and TRBJ2-1; 9 positions agree with TRBD2. The CDR3 has 16 amino acids. Germline V lookup: CDR1 LGHNT, CDR2 FRNRAP. The V gene end was trimmed by 4 bases and the J gene end by 4 bases; junction bases not matched to a gene: 8. The DNA of the CDR3 is TGTGCTAGTGGTTGGGGTAGCGGGAGCCTTTACAATGAGCAGTTCTTC. Protein product: CASGWGSGSLYNEQFF.

This clone was counted a single time. This chain joins TRBV29-1 and TRBJ2-5; D remains unclear. Germline V gene data show CDR1 as SQVTM and CDR2 as ANQGSEA. The CDR3 has 12 amino acids. Between the trimmed V and J ends, which lost 7 bases and 2 bases, there was a span of 11 bases. The CDR3 here is CSARVSQETQYF. Here the CDR3 DNA reads TGCAGCGCTAGAGTGTCGCAAGAGACCCAGTACTTC.

The chain joins TRBV2 to TRBJ2-4, with D possibly TRBD2 on 7 matching bases. Germline V gene sequence: CDR1 SNHLY, CDR2 FYNNEI. CDR3 size: 13 residues. V was shortened by 7 bases and J by 6 bases, with 13 bases between the two germline ends. The CDR3 here is CASIGGAGNIQYF. The CDR3 DNA reads as TGTGCCAGCATAGGGGGGGCTGGAAACATTCAGTACTTC.

J is TRBJ1-5 and V is TRBV7-8; tentative D call: TRBD1 (5 bases). The CDR3 extends over 13 amino acids. Germline assignment: CDR1 SGHVS and CDR2 FQNEAQ. Between the trimmed V and J ends, which lost 7 bases and 5 bases, there was a span of 12 bases. CDR3 sequence (DNA): TGTGCCAGCACCTTCGGGGGGGATCAGCCCCAGCATTTT. Its protein is CASTFGGDQPQHF.

This chain links TRBV7-2 with TRBJ2-7; D uncertain. Germline V CDR1 and CDR2: SGHTA, FQGNSA. The CDR3 totals 12 residues. Trimming stripped 3 bases from V and 2 bases from J, with 5 bases between. The CDR3 here is CASSFDTYEQYF. The CDR3 bases are TGTGCCAGCAGCTTCGACACCTACGAGCAGTACTTC.

The chain carries TRBV3-1 (or the pseudogene TRBV3-2) and TRBJ2-5; TRBD2 agrees at 7 bases. The ends lost 2 bases at V and 3 bases at J; junction bases unmatched: 27. In germline, CDR1 is LGHDT, CDR2 YNNKEL (reference sequence). CDR3 size: 22 residues. The CDR3 is CASSQQTPGPIEGNSGEETQYF. CDR3 bases: TGTGCCAGCAGCCAACAAACCCCGGGGCCCATTGAGGGGAACAGCGGGGAAGAGACCCAGTACTTC.

This chain links TRBV4-1 with TRBJ2-7; 8 positions match TRBD1. The V gene end was trimmed by 6 bases and the J gene end by 5 bases; junction bases not matched to a gene: 6. Per the germline V gene, CDR1 is MGHRA and CDR2 is YSYEKL. The CDR3 has 13 residues. CDR3 DNA: TGCGCCAGCAGTTCAGGGGGCGACGACGAGCAGTACTTC. Its protein product is CASSSGGDDEQYF.

This CDR3 is CATSDLYSGANVLTF. In DNA, the CDR3 is TGTGCCACCAGTGATTTGTACTCTGGGGCCAACGTCCTGACTTTC. The rearrangement uses TRBV24-1 and TRBJ2-6; no reliable D call. Per germline, CDR1 KGHDR and CDR2 SFDVKD. V was shortened by 0 bases and J by 0 bases, with 2 bases between the two germline ends. This CDR3 spans 15 amino acids.

V gene TRBV28 combines with J gene TRBJ1-1; D perhaps matches TRBD1 (5 bases). This CDR3 spans 12 amino acids. Per germline, CDR1 MDHEN and CDR2 SYDVKM. Trimming removed 8 bases from V and 4 bases from J, with 11 bases in between. In DNA, the CDR3 is TGTGCCAGCGCCAGGGAGGTCACTGAAGCTTTCTTT. Translation gives CASAREVTEAFF.